This is a list of T cell receptor beta chains from one sample in a study of cytomegalovirus exposure and HLA in healthy donors. Libraries were prepared by immunoSEQ multiplex PCR; TCRdb keeps only in-frame clonotypes and omits some of them. The table lists approximately 190,000 clones, around four fifths of them singletons. Specimen: PBMCs. The receptors were gathered from a man aged 40-49 years in good health and CMV-seropositive. The CDR3 runs from the conserved cysteine through the conserved F or W.

J	V	CDR3
TRBJ2-5	TRBV7-9	CASSPRTSGSNPETQYF
TRBJ1-1	TRBV27	CASSQGGTTEAFF
TRBJ2-1	TRBV9	CASSVGGQGWYEQFF
TRBJ2-7	TRBV30	CAWRPGISYEQYF
-	TRBV5-1	CASSLAGTLSYEQYF
TRBJ2-7	TRBV7-6	CASSPQWQSSYEQYF
TRBJ1-1	TRBV11-2	CASSLGQSRDEAFF
TRBJ1-1	TRBV18	CASSPKTGSEFTEAFF
TRBJ2-1	TRBV5-6	CASSFIRGTESNEQFF
TRBJ2-3	TRBV6-1	CASSQDRTETDTQYF
TRBJ2-3	TRBV19	CASSIGRGRTDTQYF
TRBJ1-1	TRBV6-1	CASSELVGTGAMNTEAFF
TRBJ2-1	TRBV9	CASSVATRAGGRMDEQFF
TRBJ2-2	TRBV25-1	CASITDRTGELFF
TRBJ1-5	TRBV7-8	CASSLRRGGFNQPQHF